Presented here are 27 T cell receptor beta chains from one specimen sequenced in a study of cytomegalovirus exposure and HLA in healthy donors. The PCR used 60 Vbeta and 13 Jbeta primers. The protocol was immunoSEQ multiplex PCR, while the TCRdb copy is restricted to in-frame clones and leaves out a portion. The table records some 110,000 clones, about 81% of them present only once. Sequences were obtained from PBMCs. The receptors derive from a woman aged 25 to 39 in good health and CMV-seronegative.

The chain is built from TRBV10-3 and TRBJ2-3; TRBD2 agrees at 10 bases. The V segment lost 4 bases and the J segment 4 bases; nucleotides outside the gene matches: 8. The CDR3 runs 16 residues. CDR1 is ENHRY and CDR2 is SYGVKD in the germline V gene. The CDR3 loop reads CAISALAGVSPDTQYF. In DNA, the CDR3 is TGTGCCATCAGTGCTCTAGCGGGAGTTAGCCCAGATACGCAGTATTTT.

The chain carries TRBV19 and TRBJ2-1, with 8 bases that match TRBD1. This CDR3 is 15 amino acids long. Germline V gene sequence: CDR1 LNHDA, CDR2 SQIVND (reference sequence). The ends lost 5 bases at V and 3 bases at J; junction bases unmatched: 6. The CDR3 loop is CASSLYGTGYNEQFF. Written as DNA, the CDR3 is TGTGCCAGTAGTCTCTATGGGACAGGCTACAATGAGCAGTTCTTC.

This CDR3 reads CASSPQEGTPYEQYF. CDR3 DNA sequence: TGTGCCAGCAGCCCCCAGGAGGGGACCCCCTACGAGCAGTACTTC. The chain recombines TRBV7-3 with TRBJ2-7; possibly TRBD2 for D (6 bases). The CDR3 has 15 residues. Looked up from germline, CDR1 is SGHTA and CDR2 is FQGTGA. V was shortened by 5 bases and J by 2 bases, with 16 bases between the two germline ends.

This rearrangement joins TRBV14 to TRBJ2-7, with TRBD2 identical over 7 bases. CDR3 length equals 14 residues. CDR1 and CDR2 (germline): SGHDN, FVKESK. The ends lost 4 bases at V and 3 bases at J; junction bases unmatched: 6. In DNA, the CDR3 is TGTGCCAGCAGCCTCCGACCGGGAGGCTACGAGCAGTACTTC. Translation: CASSLRPGGYEQYF.

This chain uses TRBV5-6 with TRBJ1-2; TRBD1 agrees at 7 bases. Trimming cost V 4 bases and J 5 bases; bases outside gene matches: 5. Germline V gene sequence: CDR1 SGHDT, CDR2 YYEEEE. The length of the CDR3 is 13 residues. Here the CDR3 DNA reads TGTGCCAGCAGCCGAGACAGGGTGTATGGCTACACCTTC. This encodes CASSRDRVYGYTF.

V and J are TRBV5-1 and TRBJ1-1; 7 positions agree with TRBD1. From germline, CDR1 is SGHRS and CDR2 YFSETQ. J was trimmed by 6 bases and V by 5 bases; bases with no gene match: 10. The CDR3 covers 14 residues. The CDR3 nucleotides read TGCGCCAGCAGGGAACAGGGGCCTGGCGCTGAAGCTTTCTTT. Amino acid sequence: CASREQGPGAEAFF.

CDR3 in amino acids: CASRHDNEQFF. Here the CDR3 DNA reads TGTGCCAGCAGACACGACAATGAGCAGTTCTTC. The chain is built from TRBV6-5 and TRBJ2-1; D remains unclear. Germline V lookup: CDR1 MNHEY, CDR2 SVGAGI. The CDR3 totals 11 residues. Deletions cut 6 bases from V and 5 bases from J, with 5 bases between.

V gene TRBV6-5 combines with J gene TRBJ2-2; 10 nucleotides align to TRBD2. The CDR3 sequence is 15 residues long. Losses at the gene ends were 2 bases for V and 3 bases for J; bases not matched to a gene: 0. Germline CDR1 is MNHEY and CDR2 is SVGAGI. CDR3 DNA: TGTGCCAGCAGTTACGGGACTAGCGACACCGGGGAGCTGTTTTTT. Its protein is CASSYGTSDTGELFF.

The rearrangement joins TRBV4-2 to TRBJ2-5; 9 nucleotides agree with TRBD2. Germline V gene data show CDR1 as LGHNA and CDR2 as YNFKEQ. This CDR3 has 17 residues. V trimming: 0 bases; J trimming: 2 bases; junction bases outside the gene matches: 7. In DNA form, the CDR3 reads TGTGCCAGCAGCCAAGACCCAGCGGGGGGTAGTCAAGAGACCCAGTACTTC. Encoded protein: CASSQDPAGGSQETQYF.

This chain connects TRBV10-3 to TRBJ2-2; a weak D match, TRBD1 (7 bases). The CDR3 runs 14 residues. Germline V gene lookup returns CDR1 ENHRY and CDR2 SYGVKD. The V and J ends lost 7 bases and 6 bases respectively, with 15 bases between them. The DNA of the CDR3 is TGTGCCATCAAGGAGGGGGCGATTCCCGGGGAGCTGTTTTTT. This codes for CAIKEGAIPGELFF.

V is TRBV5-4 and J is TRBJ1-6; 9 bases are a match to TRBD1. Germline V CDR1 and CDR2: SGHNT, YYREEE (reference sequence). This CDR3 spans 15 amino acids. V lost 4 bases and J lost 7; bases outside the gene matches: 6. CDR3 bases: TGTGCCAGCAGCCCTAGGACAGGGGAAAATTCACCCCTCCACTTT. Protein: CASSPRTGENSPLHF.

J is TRBJ2-7 and V is TRBV30; 7 bases are a match to TRBD1. Germline assignment: CDR1 GTSNPN and CDR2 SVGIG (reference sequence). The CDR3 is 13 residues long. After removal of 1 base from V and 2 bases from J, the junction contained 2 bases not matched to a gene. The CDR3 loop is CAWSGQGAYEQYF. The CDR3 nucleotides read TGTGCCTGGAGTGGGCAGGGGGCCTACGAGCAGTACTTC.

The chain uses TRBV29-1 and TRBJ2-7; 7 bases line up with TRBD1. V lost 6 bases, J lost 1 base, and 9 bases stayed unmatched. The CDR3 is 14 amino acids. Germline V gene sequence: CDR1 SQVTM, CDR2 ANQGSEA. In DNA, the CDR3 is TGCAGCGTCTTAGGGACAGCCCAGTCCTACGAGCAGTACTTC. Translated: CSVLGTAQSYEQYF.

The chain recombines TRBV11-3 with TRBJ2-3; TRBD1 matches at 10 bases. This CDR3 spans 15 amino acids. V trimming: 6 bases; J trimming: 6 bases; junction bases outside the gene matches: 9. CDR1 is SGHNT and CDR2 is YENEEA in the germline V gene. CDR3 protein: CASSRPGQGTDTQYF. CDR3 coding DNA: TGTGCCAGCAGTCGACCGGGACAGGGGACGGATACGCAGTATTTT.

V usage is TRBV19 and J usage is TRBJ1-4, with 7 nucleotides matching TRBD1. Trimming removed 4 bases from V and 0 bases from J; junction bases left unmatched: 2. The CDR3 is 15 residues long. Germline lookup yields CDR1 LNHDA and CDR2 SQIVND (reference sequence). The CDR3 nucleotides read TGTGCCAGTAGTACAGGGACAGCAACTAATGAAAAACTGTTTTTT. Its protein product is CASSTGTATNEKLFF.

The chain joins TRBV27 to TRBJ1-6; no definite D call. This CDR3 contains 15 residues. The V and J ends lost 7 bases and 7 bases respectively, with 17 bases between them. Germline V gene data show CDR1 as MNHEY and CDR2 as SMNVEV (reference sequence). CDR3 loop: CASTLRTGGNSPLHF. CDR3 nucleotides: TGTGCCAGCACTCTCCGGACTGGAGGCAATTCACCCCTCCACTTT.

The chain has TRBV7-3 and TRBJ2-2; 11 nucleotides line up with TRBD2. This CDR3 has 16 residues. The V gene end was trimmed by 5 bases and the J gene end by 2 bases; junction bases not matched to a gene: 4. CDR1 and CDR2 from the germline V gene are SGHTA and FQGTGA. CDR3: CASSATSGINTGELFF. For the CDR3, the DNA is TGTGCCAGCAGCGCGACTAGCGGGATTAACACCGGGGAGCTGTTTTTT.

This clone has only one observation. This chain connects TRBV7-6 to TRBJ2-6; TRBD2 aligns across 11 bases. This CDR3 region has 17 residues. The germline gives CDR1 SGHVS, CDR2 FNYEAQ. The J segment lost 3 bases and the V segment lost 0 bases, leaving 1 base of the junction unmatched. This CDR3 reads CASSLASGRGGANVLTF. The CDR3 DNA follows: TGTGCCAGCAGCTTAGCTAGCGGGAGGGGTGGGGCCAACGTCCTGACTTTC.

The rearrangement uses TRBV7-2 and TRBJ2-1; 8 nucleotides align to TRBD2. Losses at the gene ends were 4 bases for V and 10 bases for J; bases not matched to a gene: 18. The CDR3 runs to 17 residues. Germline lookup yields CDR1 SGHTA and CDR2 FQGNSA. As DNA, the CDR3 is TGTGCCAGCAGCTCCCGGGGGGGTGGCGGGGCCCAAGGGGAGCAGTTCTTC. Protein product: CASSSRGGGGAQGEQFF. Together with reference TRBV7-2 and TRBJ2-1, the CDR3 gives the full variable domain: GAGVSQSPSNKVTEKGKDVELRCDPISGHTALYWYRQSLGQGLEFLIYFQGNSAPDKSGLPSDRFSAERTGGSVSTLTIQRTQQEDSAVYLCASSSRGGGGAQGEQFFGPGTRLTVL.

J is TRBJ1-6 and V is TRBV6-5, with D perhaps matching TRBD1 (5 bases). CDR3 length: 13 amino acids. V lost 6 bases to trimming and J lost 7 bases, with 10 bases between them. CDR1 and CDR2 (germline): MNHEY, SVGAGI. The CDR3 here is CASRPGINSPLHF. The CDR3 bases are TGTGCCAGCAGACCAGGGATCAATTCACCCCTCCACTTT.

The CDR3 spells CASSAQGTTNEKLFF. The CDR3 DNA reads as TGTGCCAGCAGCGCTCAGGGGACAACTAATGAAAAACTGTTTTTT. The gene calls are TRBV7-2 and TRBJ1-4; TRBD1 might be the D (6 bases). Germline CDR1 is SGHTA and CDR2 is FQGNSA. V gave up 5 bases and J gave up 0 bases, with 10 bases separating them. The CDR3 is 15 residues long. Based on the CDR3 plus reference TRBV7-2 and TRBJ1-4, the full variable domain is GAGVSQSPSNKVTEKGKDVELRCDPISGHTALYWYRQSLGQGLEFLIYFQGNSAPDKSGLPSDRFSAERTGGSVSTLTIQRTQQEDSAVYLCASSAQGTTNEKLFFGSGTQLSVL.

The V gene is TRBV6-5, the J gene TRBJ1-2, with 7 positions matching TRBD1. J was trimmed by 4 bases and V by 5 bases; bases with no gene match: 7. The CDR3 is 14 amino acids. Germline CDR1 is MNHEY and CDR2 is SVGAGI. The CDR3 loop reads CASSPTGWGYGYTF. The CDR3 DNA reads TGTGCCAGCAGTCCGACAGGGTGGGGCTATGGCTACACCTTC.

This chain connects TRBV15 to TRBJ1-4, with a possible D match to TRBD1 (5 bases). Germline loops: CDR1 LNHNV, CDR2 YYDKDF (reference sequence). This CDR3 is 15 amino acids long. Trimming removed 9 bases at V and 7 bases at J, with 21 bases between. The CDR3 loop is CATLEDTRGSEKLFF. In nucleotides, the CDR3 is TGTGCCACTCTCGAGGACACCCGAGGTAGTGAAAAACTGTTTTTT.

This clone was detected a few times. The chain employs TRBV18 and TRBJ2-1, with 8 bases aligning to TRBD1. J was trimmed by 9 bases and V by 6 bases; bases with no gene match: 10. The V gene's germline CDR1 is KGHSH and CDR2 LQKENI. The CDR3 covers 14 residues. Here the CDR3 reads CASSPLQGAGEQFF. CDR3 bases: TGTGCCAGCTCTCCCCTTCAGGGGGCGGGTGAGCAGTTCTTC.

The chain joins TRBV5-1 to TRBJ2-7, with TRBD1 matching over 9 bases. The CDR3 has 15 amino acids. The J segment lost 5 bases and the V segment lost 3 bases, leaving 9 bases of the junction unmatched. CDR1 and CDR2 (germline): SGHRS, YFSETQ. CDR3 residues: CASSWGWDREDEQYF. The CDR3 DNA reads TGCGCCAGCAGCTGGGGGTGGGACAGGGAAGACGAGCAGTACTTC.

The rearrangement links TRBV2 to TRBJ1-2; D not resolved. CDR1 and CDR2 from the germline V gene are SNHLY and FYNNEI. The CDR3 has 13 residues. Trimming left V 4 bases short and J 0 bases short, with 6 bases between. The CDR3 protein is CASSGAANYGYTF. In nucleotides, the CDR3 is TGTGCCAGCAGTGGGGCAGCTAACTATGGCTACACCTTC.

The chain carries TRBV6-5 and TRBJ1-1, with D hard to call. V lost 6 bases, J lost 3 bases, and 14 bases lay in between. The V gene's germline CDR1 is MNHEY and CDR2 SVGAGI. The CDR3 loop spans 14 amino acids. CDR3 bases: TGTGCCAGCAGGACAATCGGAAGCTACACTGAAGCTTTCTTT. The encoded protein is CASRTIGSYTEAFF.